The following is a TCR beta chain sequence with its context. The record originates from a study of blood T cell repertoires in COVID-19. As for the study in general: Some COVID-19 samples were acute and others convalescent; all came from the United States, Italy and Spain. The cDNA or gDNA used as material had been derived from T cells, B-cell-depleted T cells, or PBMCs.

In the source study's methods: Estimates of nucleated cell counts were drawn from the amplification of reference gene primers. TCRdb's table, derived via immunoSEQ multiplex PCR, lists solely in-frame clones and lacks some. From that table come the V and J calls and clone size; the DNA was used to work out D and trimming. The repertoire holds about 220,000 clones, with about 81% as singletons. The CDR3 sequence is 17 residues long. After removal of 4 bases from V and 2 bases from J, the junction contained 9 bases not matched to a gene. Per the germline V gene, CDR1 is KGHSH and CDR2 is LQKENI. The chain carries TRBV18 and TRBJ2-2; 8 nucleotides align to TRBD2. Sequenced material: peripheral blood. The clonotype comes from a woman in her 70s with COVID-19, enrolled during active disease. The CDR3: CASSQNELAGNTGELFF. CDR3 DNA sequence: TGTGCCAGCTCACAAAACGAATTAGCGGGAAACACCGGGGAGCTGTTTTTT.